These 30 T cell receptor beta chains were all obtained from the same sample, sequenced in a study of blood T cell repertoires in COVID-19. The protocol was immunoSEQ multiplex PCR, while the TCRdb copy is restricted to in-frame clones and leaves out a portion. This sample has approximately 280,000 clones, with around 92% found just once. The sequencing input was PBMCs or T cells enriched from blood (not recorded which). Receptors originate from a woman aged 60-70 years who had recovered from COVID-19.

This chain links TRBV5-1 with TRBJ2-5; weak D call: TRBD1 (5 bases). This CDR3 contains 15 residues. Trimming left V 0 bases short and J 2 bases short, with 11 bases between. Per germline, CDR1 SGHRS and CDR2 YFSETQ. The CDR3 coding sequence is TGCGCCAGCAGCTTGGGGGGCTATCGTCAAGAGACCCAGTACTTC. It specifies CASSLGGYRQETQYF.

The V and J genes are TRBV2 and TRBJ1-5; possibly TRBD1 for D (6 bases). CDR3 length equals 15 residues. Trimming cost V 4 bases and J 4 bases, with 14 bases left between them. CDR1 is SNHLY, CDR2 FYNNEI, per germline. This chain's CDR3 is CASSAAGDRNQPQHF. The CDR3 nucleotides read TGTGCCAGCAGTGCGGCAGGGGATAGGAATCAGCCCCAGCATTTT.

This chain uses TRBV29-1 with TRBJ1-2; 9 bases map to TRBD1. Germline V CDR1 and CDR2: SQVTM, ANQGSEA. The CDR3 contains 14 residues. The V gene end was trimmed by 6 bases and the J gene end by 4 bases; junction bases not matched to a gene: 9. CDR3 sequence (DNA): TGCAGCGTGGCGGACAGGGGAATACGCTATGGCTACACCTTC. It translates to CSVADRGIRYGYTF.

The CDR3 DNA sequence: TGTGCCAGCAGCCCCCGGGGCTACGAGCAGTACTTC. Its protein is CASSPRGYEQYF. This chain connects TRBV3-1 (or the pseudogene TRBV3-2) to TRBJ2-7; perhaps TRBD2 as D (5 bases). The CDR3 is made up of 12 amino acids. The V gene lost 4 bases and the J gene lost 3 bases, with 7 bases spanning the gap. The germline V gene has CDR1 LGHDT and CDR2 YNNKEL (reference sequence).

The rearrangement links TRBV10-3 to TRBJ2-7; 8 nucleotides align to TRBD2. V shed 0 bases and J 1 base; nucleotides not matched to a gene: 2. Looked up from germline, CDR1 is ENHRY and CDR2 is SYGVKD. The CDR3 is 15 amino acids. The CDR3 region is CAISESGTSSYEQYF. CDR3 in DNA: TGTGCCATCAGTGAGTCCGGGACTAGTTCCTACGAGCAGTACTTC.

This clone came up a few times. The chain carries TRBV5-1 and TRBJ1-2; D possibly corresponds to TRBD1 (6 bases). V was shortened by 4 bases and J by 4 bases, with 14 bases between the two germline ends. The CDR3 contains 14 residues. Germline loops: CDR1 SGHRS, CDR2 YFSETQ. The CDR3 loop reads CASSALDSFYGYTF. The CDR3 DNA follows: TGCGCCAGCAGCGCTTTGGACAGTTTCTATGGCTACACCTTC. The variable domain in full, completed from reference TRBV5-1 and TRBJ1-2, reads KAGVTQTPRYLIKTRGQQVTLSCSPISGHRSVSWYQQTPGQGLQFLFEYFSETQRNKGNFPGRFSGRQFSNSRSEMNVSTLELGDSALYLCASSALDSFYGYTFGSGTRLTVV.

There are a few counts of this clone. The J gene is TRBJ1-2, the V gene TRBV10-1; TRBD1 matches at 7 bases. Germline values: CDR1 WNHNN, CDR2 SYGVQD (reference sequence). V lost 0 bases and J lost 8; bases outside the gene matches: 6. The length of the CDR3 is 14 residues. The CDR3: CASSESATGSGYTF. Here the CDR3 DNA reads TGCGCCAGCAGTGAGTCTGCGACAGGGAGCGGCTACACCTTC.

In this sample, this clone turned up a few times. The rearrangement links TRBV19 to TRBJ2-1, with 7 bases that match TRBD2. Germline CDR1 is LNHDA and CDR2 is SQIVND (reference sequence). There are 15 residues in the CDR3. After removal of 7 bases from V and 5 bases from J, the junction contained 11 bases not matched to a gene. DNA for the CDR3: TGTGCCAGTATTCAGACTAGCACAAGCAACAATGAGCAGTTCTTC. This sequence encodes CASIQTSTSNNEQFF.

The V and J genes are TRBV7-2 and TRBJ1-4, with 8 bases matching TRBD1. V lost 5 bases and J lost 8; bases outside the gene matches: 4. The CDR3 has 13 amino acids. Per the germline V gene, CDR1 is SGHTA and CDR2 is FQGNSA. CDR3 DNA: TGTGCCAGCAGCGCCGGACAGGGAGAAAAACTGTTTTTT. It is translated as CASSAGQGEKLFF.

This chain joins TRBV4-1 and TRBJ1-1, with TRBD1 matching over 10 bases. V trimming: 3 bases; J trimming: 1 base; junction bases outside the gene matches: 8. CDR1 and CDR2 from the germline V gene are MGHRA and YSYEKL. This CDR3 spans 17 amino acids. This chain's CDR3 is CASSQGQGLIRNTEAFF. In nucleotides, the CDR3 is TGCGCCAGCAGCCAGGGACAGGGGTTAATAAGGAACACTGAAGCTTTCTTT.

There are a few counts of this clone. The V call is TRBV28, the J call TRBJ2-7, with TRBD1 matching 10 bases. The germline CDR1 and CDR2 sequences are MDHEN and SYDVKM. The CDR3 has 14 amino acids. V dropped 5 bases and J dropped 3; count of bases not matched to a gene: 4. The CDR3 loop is CASSGTGAFYEQYF. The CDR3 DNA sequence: TGTGCCAGCAGTGGGACAGGGGCCTTCTACGAGCAGTACTTC. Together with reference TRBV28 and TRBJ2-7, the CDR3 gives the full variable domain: DVKVTQSSRYLVKRTGEKVFLECVQDMDHENMFWYRQDPGLGLRLIYFSYDVKMKEKGDIPEGYSVSREKKERFSLILESASTNQTSMYLCASSGTGAFYEQYFGPGTRLTVT.

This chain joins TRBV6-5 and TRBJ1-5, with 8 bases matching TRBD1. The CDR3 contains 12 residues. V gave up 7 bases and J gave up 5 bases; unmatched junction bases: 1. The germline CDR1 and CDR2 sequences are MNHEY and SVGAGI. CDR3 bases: TGTGCCAGCAAACAGGGGGATCAGCCCCAGCATTTT. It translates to CASKQGDQPQHF.

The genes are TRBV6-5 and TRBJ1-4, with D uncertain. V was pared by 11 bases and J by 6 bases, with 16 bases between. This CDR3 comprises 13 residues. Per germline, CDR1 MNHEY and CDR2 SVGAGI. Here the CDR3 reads CASAAGTDEKLFF. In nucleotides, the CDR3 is TGTGCCTCAGCCGCAGGTACGGATGAAAAACTGTTTTTT.

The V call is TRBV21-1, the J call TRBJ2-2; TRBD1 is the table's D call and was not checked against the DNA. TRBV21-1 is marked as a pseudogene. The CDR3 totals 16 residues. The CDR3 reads CASSKEAGMVTGELFF. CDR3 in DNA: TGTGCCAGCAGCAAAGAGGCAGGCATGGTCACCGGGGAGCTGTTTTTT.

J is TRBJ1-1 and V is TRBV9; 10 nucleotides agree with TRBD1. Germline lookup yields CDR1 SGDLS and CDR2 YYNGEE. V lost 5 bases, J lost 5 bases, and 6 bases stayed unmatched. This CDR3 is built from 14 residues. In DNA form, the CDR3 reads TGTGCCAGCAGTTCCGGACAGGGGGTTACTGAAGCTTTCTTT. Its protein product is CASSSGQGVTEAFF.

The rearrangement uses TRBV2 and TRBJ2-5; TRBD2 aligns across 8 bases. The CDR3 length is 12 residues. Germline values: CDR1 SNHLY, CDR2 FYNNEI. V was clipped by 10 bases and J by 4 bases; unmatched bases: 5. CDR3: CAIRGGRETQYF. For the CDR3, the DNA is TGTGCCATACGGGGGGGCCGAGAGACCCAGTACTTC.

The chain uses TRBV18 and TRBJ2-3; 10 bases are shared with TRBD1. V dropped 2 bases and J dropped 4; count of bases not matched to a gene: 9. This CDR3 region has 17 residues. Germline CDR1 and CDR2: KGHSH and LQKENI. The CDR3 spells CASSPSRDRGGADTQYF. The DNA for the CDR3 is TGTGCCAGCTCACCATCCCGGGACAGGGGTGGAGCAGATACGCAGTATTTT.

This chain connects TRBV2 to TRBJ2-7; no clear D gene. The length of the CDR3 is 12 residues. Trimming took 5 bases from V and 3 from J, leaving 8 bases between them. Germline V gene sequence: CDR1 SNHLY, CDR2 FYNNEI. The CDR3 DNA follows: TGTGCCAGCAGTCGACAATACTACGAGCAGTACTTC. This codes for CASSRQYYEQYF.

The CDR3 here is CASSFDSIYGYTF. In DNA form, the CDR3 reads TGTGCCAGCAGTTTTGACAGCATCTATGGCTACACCTTC. V gene TRBV28 combines with J gene TRBJ1-2; D is perhaps TRBD1 (5 bases). The CDR3 totals 13 residues. Germline values: CDR1 MDHEN, CDR2 SYDVKM. The V and J ends lost 3 bases and 4 bases respectively, with 9 bases between them.

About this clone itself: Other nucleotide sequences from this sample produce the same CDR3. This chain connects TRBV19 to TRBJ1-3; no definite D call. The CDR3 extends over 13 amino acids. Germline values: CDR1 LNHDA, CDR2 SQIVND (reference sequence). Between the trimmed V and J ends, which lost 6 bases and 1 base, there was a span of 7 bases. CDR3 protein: CASSRGSGNTIYF. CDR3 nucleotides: TGTGCCAGTAGCCGGGGATCTGGAAACACCATATATTTT.

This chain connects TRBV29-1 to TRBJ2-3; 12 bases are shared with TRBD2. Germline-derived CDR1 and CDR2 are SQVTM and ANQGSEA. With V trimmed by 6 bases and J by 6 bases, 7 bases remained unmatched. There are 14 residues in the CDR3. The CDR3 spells CSVALAGGSDTQYF. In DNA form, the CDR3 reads TGCAGCGTCGCTCTAGCGGGAGGGTCGGATACGCAGTATTTT.

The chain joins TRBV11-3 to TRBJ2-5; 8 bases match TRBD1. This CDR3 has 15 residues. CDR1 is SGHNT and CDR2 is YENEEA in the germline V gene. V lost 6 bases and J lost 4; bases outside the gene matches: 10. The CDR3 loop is CASRHGTGVGETQYF. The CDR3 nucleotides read TGTGCCAGCAGACACGGGACAGGAGTCGGAGAGACCCAGTACTTC.

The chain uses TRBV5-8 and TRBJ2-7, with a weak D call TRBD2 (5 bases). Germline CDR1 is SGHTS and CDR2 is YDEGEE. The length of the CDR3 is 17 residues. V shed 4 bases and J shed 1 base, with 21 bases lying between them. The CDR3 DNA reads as TGTGCCAGCAGCCAAACTCCTGTCGGGGTAGGGTCCTACGAGCAGTACTTC. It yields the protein CASSQTPVGVGSYEQYF.

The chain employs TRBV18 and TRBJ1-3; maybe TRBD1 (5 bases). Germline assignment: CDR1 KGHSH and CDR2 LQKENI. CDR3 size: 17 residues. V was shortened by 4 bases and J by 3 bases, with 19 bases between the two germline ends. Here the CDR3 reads CASSQTGGDYFGNTIYF. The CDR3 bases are TGTGCCAGCTCACAAACAGGAGGGGATTATTTTGGAAACACCATATATTTT.

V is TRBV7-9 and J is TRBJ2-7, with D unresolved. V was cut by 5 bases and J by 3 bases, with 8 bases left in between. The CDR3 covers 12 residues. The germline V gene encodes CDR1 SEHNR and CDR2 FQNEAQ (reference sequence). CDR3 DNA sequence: TGTGCCAGCAGCCGAAACATCTACGAGCAGTACTTC. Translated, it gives CASSRNIYEQYF.

The CDR3 sequence is CASSDSGLPIYEQYF. The CDR3 nucleotides are TGTGCCAGCAGTGACTCGGGACTTCCGATCTACGAGCAGTACTTC. The V and J genes are TRBV25-1 and TRBJ2-7; tentative D call: TRBD2 (6 bases). Trimming pared 3 bases from V and 3 bases from J, leaving 15 bases between. Germline CDR1 and CDR2: MGHDK and SYGVNS. The CDR3 runs to 15 residues.

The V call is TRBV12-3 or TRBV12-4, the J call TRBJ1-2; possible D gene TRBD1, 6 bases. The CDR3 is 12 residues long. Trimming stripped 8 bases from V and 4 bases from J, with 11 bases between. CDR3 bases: TGTGCCAGCCAGGACAGCTTCTATGGCTACACCTTC. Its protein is CASQDSFYGYTF.

CDR3 loop: CASSYSGTGDSPLHF. As DNA, the CDR3 is TGTGCCAGCAGTTACTCGGGGACAGGGGATTCACCCCTCCACTTT. This chain uses TRBV6-5 with TRBJ1-6, with TRBD1 identical over 10 bases. The CDR3 is 15 residues long. The V gene end was trimmed by 0 bases and the J gene end by 8 bases; junction bases not matched to a gene: 1. Germline values: CDR1 MNHEY, CDR2 SVGAGI.

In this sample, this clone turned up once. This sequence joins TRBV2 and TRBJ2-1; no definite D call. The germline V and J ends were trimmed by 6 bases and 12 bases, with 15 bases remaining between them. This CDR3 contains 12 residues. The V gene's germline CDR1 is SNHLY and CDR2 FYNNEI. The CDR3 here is CASREIEFAQFF. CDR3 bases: TGTGCCAGCAGGGAAATAGAGTTCGCGCAGTTCTTC. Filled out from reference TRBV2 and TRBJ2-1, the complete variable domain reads EPEVTQTPSHQVTQMGQEVILRCVPISNHLYFYWYRQILGQKVEFLVSFYNNEISEKSEIFDDQFSVERPDGSNFTLKIRSTKLEDSAMYFCASREIEFAQFFGPGTRLTVL.

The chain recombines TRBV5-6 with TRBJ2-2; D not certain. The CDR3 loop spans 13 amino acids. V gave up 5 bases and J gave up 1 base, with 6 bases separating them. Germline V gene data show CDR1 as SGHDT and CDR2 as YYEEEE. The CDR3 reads CASRRGNTGELFF. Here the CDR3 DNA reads TGTGCCAGCAGGCGAGGGAACACCGGGGAGCTGTTTTTT.